Each of the 5 T cell receptor beta chains below was sequenced from the same sample in a study of shared clonotypes between healthy human individuals. The data were produced by immunoSEQ multiplex PCR, yet TCRdb's version contains in-frame clones alone and is incomplete. The table records 1.5 million to 1.9 million clones, roughly 98% of them present only once. The sample consisted of naive CD4+ T cells sorted from blood. Specified subset: CD45RA+ positively selected. These receptors originate from a man aged 30-40 years in good health.

This clone was counted once. V usage is TRBV25-1 and J usage is TRBJ2-1, with 7 bases fitting TRBD1. Looked up from germline, CDR1 is MGHDK and CDR2 is SYGVNS. This CDR3 comprises 13 residues. J lost 10 bases, V lost 3 bases, and 6 bases had no gene match. The CDR3 reads CASSDLGGREQFF. The CDR3 bases are TGTGCCAGCAGTGACCTAGGGGGCAGAGAGCAGTTCTTC.

CDR3 sequence: CASSLRGGLHTGELFF. DNA for the CDR3: TGCGCCAGCAGCCTAAGGGGAGGGCTCCACACCGGGGAGCTGTTTTTT. V is TRBV4-3 and J is TRBJ2-2; 7 bases fit TRBD2. Germline V gives CDR1 LGHNA, CDR2 YSLEER. This CDR3 comprises 16 residues. With V trimmed by 4 bases and J by 3 bases, 8 bases remained unmatched.

This clone was counted once. Here the CDR3 DNA reads TGCGCCAGCAGCTTGGGTCGGGAGGGAGTGGTGGATACGCAGTATTTT. This sequence encodes CASSLGREGVVDTQYF. The chain links TRBV5-1 to TRBJ2-3; 8 nucleotides agree with TRBD2. CDR3 length: 16 residues. Germline CDR1 is SGHRS and CDR2 is YFSETQ. With V trimmed by 0 bases and J by 6 bases, 9 bases remained unmatched.

The sample holds a few counts of this clone. The chain carries TRBV2 and TRBJ2-3; D gene ambiguous. Trimming removed 0 bases from V and 10 bases from J, with 11 bases in between. The CDR3 spans 13 residues. Germline CDR1 is SNHLY and CDR2 is FYNNEI. Written as DNA, the CDR3 is TGTGCCAGCAGTGAAGCGCCTCGGGTTTCGCAGTATTTT. Translating gives CASSEAPRVSQYF.

The chain joins TRBV6-5 to TRBJ2-7, with D possibly TRBD1 on 5 matching bases. With 4 bases removed from V and 0 bases from J, the gap between germline ends came to 10 bases. The CDR3 consists of 14 residues. From germline, CDR1 is MNHEY and CDR2 SVGAGI. This CDR3 is CASSLTAFSYEQYF. As DNA, the CDR3 is TGTGCCAGCAGTTTGACAGCGTTCTCCTACGAGCAGTACTTC.